This TCR beta chain was captured by sequencing in a study of sequential checkpoint blockade in melanoma. Germline lookup yields CDR1 LNHDA and CDR2 SQIVND (reference sequence). V shed 3 bases and J 3 bases; nucleotides not matched to a gene: 6. There are 15 residues in the CDR3. Sequenced by immunoSEQ multiplex PCR; TCRdb stores in-frame clones only, minus some. The sample holds 13,000 or so clones, around 69% seen once. Noted treatment: randomized to nivolumab then ipilimumab (arm A) or the reverse (arm B). This TCR came from a human donor with melanoma. The chain is built from TRBV19 and TRBJ1-1, with 8 nucleotides matching TRBD1. This material consisted of CD8+ T cells sorted from blood (inferred from file names), taken from a patient given nivolumab and ipilimumab in sequence. In DNA, the CDR3 is TGTGCCAGTAGTATGGTAACAGGGGGATACACTGAAGCTTTCTTT. It encodes CASSMVTGGYTEAFF.